This T cell receptor (beta chain) was identified during a study of blood T cell repertoires in COVID-19. For the study at large: From the United States, Italy and Spain came samples of acute and convalescent COVID-19.

Original processing methods: For nucleated cells, counts were estimated from reference gene primer amplification. Sequencing was performed with immunoSEQ multiplex PCR; in TCRdb, only in-frame clones are kept and a portion is missing. For V, J and clone size, that table is used; D and trimming come from the DNA. Of a few hundred thousand clones in the sample, 88% are singletons; the top ten hold about 1.5%. Enrolled during active infection, Seattle patients were then followed longitudinally. CDR3 length: 14 amino acids. Trimming removed 11 bases at V and 7 bases at J, with 20 bases between. Per the germline V gene, CDR1 is SNHLY and CDR2 is FYNNEI.

Sequencing was performed on peripheral blood. The chain carries TRBV2 and TRBJ1-4, with a weak D call TRBD1 (5 bases). The TCR sequence derives from a woman aged 25 to 45 with COVID-19, enrolled during active disease. CDR3 region: CAGSAGVVGEKLFF. The CDR3, as DNA: TGTGCCGGATCGGCGGGGGTAGTCGGTGAAAAACTGTTTTTT.